This passage covers 24 T cell receptor beta chains from one sample sequenced in a study of shared clonotypes between healthy human individuals. Sequencing used immunoSEQ multiplex PCR; TCRdb keeps in-frame clones, though not all of them. Among millions of clones listed, 85% to 95% were seen once. The sequenced sample consisted of naive CD4+ T cells sorted from blood. Documented subset: CD45RA+ positively selected. These receptors came from a man aged 18 to 30 in good health.

The chain employs TRBV5-1 and TRBJ1-2; a possible D gene is TRBD1 (6 bases). The CDR3 is 15 residues long. The V gene lost 0 bases and the J gene lost 8 bases, with 17 bases spanning the gap. CDR1 is SGHRS and CDR2 is YFSETQ in the germline V gene. In nucleotides, the CDR3 is TGCGCCAGCAGCTTGGACAGGGAAACCGTTCGGGGCTACACCTTC. It encodes CASSLDRETVRGYTF.

The V call is TRBV6-4, the J call TRBJ1-1; D gene uncertain. The CDR3 is 14 residues long. In germline, CDR1 is MRHNA, CDR2 SNTAGT. The ends were cut back, 6 bases at V and 1 base at J, with 12 bases in the middle. The CDR3 sequence: CASSPSSGNTEAFF. CDR3 bases: TGTGCCAGCAGCCCAAGTTCGGGGAACACTGAAGCTTTCTTT.

This chain uses TRBV10-3 with TRBJ2-5, with D possibly called TRBD1 or TRBD2 (5 bases each). The CDR3 extends over 15 amino acids. Trimming stripped 0 bases from V and 3 bases from J, with 11 bases between. Germline CDR1 ENHRY, CDR2 SYGVKD. CDR3 amino acids: CAISESRGVEETQYF. The DNA for the CDR3 is TGTGCCATCAGTGAGTCGAGAGGGGTCGAAGAGACCCAGTACTTC.

The rearrangement joins TRBV9 to TRBJ2-7; 8 nucleotides align to TRBD1. Germline CDR1 SGDLS, CDR2 YYNGEE. V dropped 4 bases and J dropped 2; count of bases not matched to a gene: 8. This CDR3 is built from 15 residues. The CDR3 loop reads CASSFGQGSAYEQYF. CDR3 bases: TGTGCCAGCAGCTTCGGACAGGGTTCCGCCTACGAGCAGTACTTC.

V is TRBV6-1 and J is TRBJ1-4; perhaps TRBD1 as D (6 bases). The CDR3 sequence is 14 residues long. Germline-derived CDR1 and CDR2 are MNHNS and SASEGT. V was shortened by 7 bases and J by 4 bases, with 13 bases between the two germline ends. DNA of the CDR3: TGTGCCAGCAATAGGGGGGCTGGTAATGAAAAACTGTTTTTT. It yields the protein CASNRGAGNEKLFF.

This chain connects TRBV5-4 to TRBJ2-3; a possible D gene is TRBD1 (5 bases). The CDR3 is 14 amino acids. The germline gives CDR1 SGHNT, CDR2 YYREEE (reference sequence). Trimming removed 1 base at V and 3 bases at J, with 9 bases between. Here the CDR3 reads CASSLRQTTDTQYF. The DNA of the CDR3 is TGTGCCAGCAGCTTGAGACAGACGACAGATACGCAGTATTTT. The complete variable domain, with remaining parts taken from reference TRBV5-4 and TRBJ2-3, reads ETGVTQSPTHLIKTRGQQVTLRCSSQSGHNTVSWYQQALGQGPQFIFQYYREEENGRGNFPPRFSGLQFPNYSSELNVNALELDDSALYLCASSLRQTTDTQYFGPGTRLTVL.

The chain employs TRBV5-6 and TRBJ2-4, with a weak D call TRBD1 (6 bases). The CDR3 is 15 residues long. The germline CDR1 and CDR2 sequences are SGHDT and YYEEEE. Trimming pared 2 bases from V and 6 bases from J, leaving 15 bases between. For the CDR3, the DNA is TGTGCCAGCAGCTTTCTCCCCACACAGGGAAACATTCAGTACTTC. This gives the protein CASSFLPTQGNIQYF.

The V and J genes are TRBV5-1 and TRBJ1-1; D may be TRBD1 (5 bases). The V gene's germline CDR1 is SGHRS and CDR2 YFSETQ. CDR3 length equals 14 residues. The V and J ends lost 2 bases and 1 base respectively, with 9 bases between them. In DNA, the CDR3 is TGCGCCAGCAGCTTCGGGACCTGGAACACTGAAGCTTTCTTT. It translates to CASSFGTWNTEAFF. The full variable domain, its missing parts supplied by reference TRBV5-1 and TRBJ1-1, is KAGVTQTPRYLIKTRGQQVTLSCSPISGHRSVSWYQQTPGQGLQFLFEYFSETQRNKGNFPGRFSGRQFSNSRSEMNVSTLELGDSALYLCASSFGTWNTEAFFGQGTRLTVV.

This chain connects TRBV30 to TRBJ1-6; D call uncertain. V lost 6 bases, J lost 9 bases, and 21 bases lay in between. Looked up from germline, CDR1 is GTSNPN and CDR2 is SVGIG (reference sequence). This CDR3 is 15 amino acids long. The CDR3 DNA is TGTGCCTGTACCCCCGAAGGGTCCAAGGGTTCACCCCTCCACTTT. This gives the protein CACTPEGSKGSPLHF.

This chain uses TRBV5-1 with TRBJ2-6, with D perhaps TRBD1 (5 bases). The germline V and J ends were trimmed by 5 bases and 1 base, with 7 bases remaining between them. CDR1 is SGHRS, CDR2 YFSETQ, per germline. The CDR3 has 14 amino acids. CDR3: CASRTVSGANVLTF. The CDR3 DNA sequence: TGCGCCAGCAGGACAGTTTCTGGGGCCAACGTCCTGACTTTC.

V usage is TRBV5-1 and J usage is TRBJ2-3; TRBD2 might be the D (5 bases). The V end lost 3 bases, the J end lost 4 bases, and 18 bases lay between the germline ends. Germline loops: CDR1 SGHRS, CDR2 YFSETQ. The CDR3 has 16 residues. The CDR3 protein is CASSWFLAEASDTQYF. As DNA, the CDR3 is TGCGCCAGCAGCTGGTTCCTAGCTGAGGCCTCAGATACGCAGTATTTT. Supplemented by reference TRBV5-1 and TRBJ2-3, the full variable domain reads KAGVTQTPRYLIKTRGQQVTLSCSPISGHRSVSWYQQTPGQGLQFLFEYFSETQRNKGNFPGRFSGRQFSNSRSEMNVSTLELGDSALYLCASSWFLAEASDTQYFGPGTRLTVL.

The V and J genes are TRBV14 and TRBJ1-6; TRBD1 agrees at 9 bases. J was trimmed by 7 bases and V by 6 bases; bases with no gene match: 4. Per the germline V gene, CDR1 is SGHDN and CDR2 is FVKESK. The CDR3 has 14 residues. The CDR3 is CASRQTGGNSPLHF. The CDR3 nucleotides read TGTGCCAGCAGACAGACAGGGGGGAATTCACCCCTCCACTTT.

The V gene is TRBV11-1, the J gene TRBJ1-1; D is ambiguous. The germline V gene has CDR1 SGHAT and CDR2 FQDESV (reference sequence). The V end lost 1 base, the J end lost 6 bases, and 12 bases lay between the germline ends. The CDR3 runs 14 residues. The chain's CDR3 is CASSLGSSRPEAFF. CDR3 bases: TGTGCCAGCAGCTTAGGGTCCAGCCGTCCTGAAGCTTTCTTT.

The chain combines TRBV18 with TRBJ2-7; no clear D gene. Germline V lookup: CDR1 KGHSH, CDR2 LQKENI. V lost 3 bases and J lost 2, with 11 bases in between. The CDR3 is made up of 14 amino acids. CDR3 coding DNA: TGTGCCAGCTCACCCGACGGCGGTACCTACGAGCAGTACTTC. Amino acids: CASSPDGGTYEQYF.

The chain combines TRBV9 with TRBJ2-7, with D uncertain. This CDR3 has 15 residues. CDR1 and CDR2 (germline): SGDLS, YYNGEE. With 0 bases removed from V and 3 bases from J, the gap between germline ends came to 13 bases. This chain's CDR3 is CASSVGSLGLYEQYF. The CDR3 DNA reads TGTGCCAGCAGCGTAGGCTCTCTGGGCCTCTACGAGCAGTACTTC.

V gene TRBV2 combines with J gene TRBJ2-5, with D possibly being TRBD1 or TRBD2 (5 bases each). Trimming left V 8 bases short and J 5 bases short, with 12 bases between. Looked up from germline, CDR1 is SNHLY and CDR2 is FYNNEI. The CDR3 is 12 residues long. The CDR3 sequence is CASSGDVETQYF. The CDR3 DNA reads TGTGCCAGCTCTGGGGACGTGGAGACCCAGTACTTC. The whole variable domain, filled in from reference TRBV2 and TRBJ2-5, reads EPEVTQTPSHQVTQMGQEVILRCVPISNHLYFYWYRQILGQKVEFLVSFYNNEISEKSEIFDDQFSVERPDGSNFTLKIRSTKLEDSAMYFCASSGDVETQYFGPGTRLLVL.

The V call is TRBV7-9, the J call TRBJ2-1; D remains ambiguous. Germline CDR1 and CDR2: SEHNR and FQNEAQ (reference sequence). Trimming removed 1 base at V and 8 bases at J, with 15 bases between. This CDR3 region has 15 residues. The CDR3 sequence: CASSLEGAPGHEQFF. The DNA for the CDR3 is TGTGCCAGCAGCTTAGAGGGTGCTCCTGGACATGAGCAGTTCTTC. Complete variable domain (other parts from reference TRBV7-9 and TRBJ2-1): DTGVSQNPRHKITKRGQNVTFRCDPISEHNRLYWYRQTLGQGPEFLTYFQNEAQLEKSRLLSDRFSAERPKGSFSTLEIQRTEQGDSAMYLCASSLEGAPGHEQFFGPGTRLTVL.

The chain uses TRBV7-9 and TRBJ2-7; D is possibly TRBD1 (6 bases). Germline V gives CDR1 SEHNR, CDR2 FQNEAQ (reference sequence). The CDR3 spans 15 residues. Trimming took 1 base from V and 2 from J, leaving 12 bases between them. CDR3 in amino acids: CASSLGWDTTYEQYF. The CDR3, as DNA: TGTGCCAGCAGCTTAGGTTGGGACACGACCTACGAGCAGTACTTC.

The J gene is TRBJ2-7, the V gene TRBV27; 8 bases line up with TRBD1. This CDR3 is built from 13 residues. Trimming removed 5 bases from V and 5 bases from J; junction bases left unmatched: 5. CDR1 and CDR2 from the germline V gene are MNHEY and SMNVEV (reference sequence). CDR3 residues: CASSGQGSHEQYF. In DNA, the CDR3 is TGTGCCAGCAGTGGACAGGGTTCCCACGAGCAGTACTTC.

The chain carries TRBV11-2 and TRBJ2-7; D unresolved. Germline CDR1 and CDR2: SGHAT and FQNNGV. Trimming shortened V by 1 base and J by 2 bases, and 9 bases separated the two germline ends. This CDR3 has 14 residues. DNA for the CDR3: TGTGCCAGCAGCTTAGTACCGGCTACCTACGAGCAGTACTTC. This translates into CASSLVPATYEQYF.

Concerning this clone: Different DNA sequences within this sample yield the same CDR3. The rearrangement uses TRBV5-1 and TRBJ2-1; D gene uncertain. The CDR3 extends over 12 amino acids. The germline V and J ends were trimmed by 0 bases and 6 bases, with 4 bases remaining between them. Per the germline V gene, CDR1 is SGHRS and CDR2 is YFSETQ. CDR3 nucleotide sequence: TGCGCCAGCAGCTTGGTCAGCAATGAGCAGTTCTTC. Translating gives CASSLVSNEQFF.

The V gene is TRBV6-5, the J gene TRBJ1-1; D not certain. The germline gives CDR1 MNHEY, CDR2 SVGAGI. V was trimmed by 6 bases and J by 9 bases, leaving 11 bases between them. CDR3 length: 11 residues. CDR3 DNA: TGTGCCAGCAGGACAACCAGCAAAGCTTTCTTT. This translates into CASRTTSKAFF.

This rearrangement joins TRBV30 to TRBJ2-3; D uncertain. V lost 4 bases and J 4 bases, leaving 9 bases between the germline ends. CDR1 is GTSNPN and CDR2 is SVGIG in the germline V gene (reference sequence). The CDR3 contains 12 residues. The CDR3 DNA sequence: TGTGCCTGGAATTTTGGTGCAGATACGCAGTATTTT. It codes for CAWNFGADTQYF.

The V call is TRBV28, the J call TRBJ2-3; 7 nucleotides align to TRBD1. The CDR3 contains 13 residues. Germline values: CDR1 MDHEN, CDR2 SYDVKM. The J segment lost 4 bases and the V segment lost 7 bases, leaving 5 bases of the junction unmatched. CDR3 nucleotide sequence: TGTGCCAGCACTGGACAGGCCCCAGATACGCAGTATTTT. This sequence encodes CASTGQAPDTQYF.